This T cell receptor beta chain was captured by sequencing in a study of vaccination effects on CD4 cells after COVID-19. In regard to this clone: As yet, its antigen is unknown.

Expansion of antigen-specific CD4+ T cells with viral peptide pools was carried out by the ViraFEST assay before sequencing. Subsequent to a culture period of more than 9 days, CD4+ T cells were isolated. Absence of prior SARS-CoV-2 infection characterized the vaccine recipients, who showed negative nucleocapsid antibodies. Roughly 1.9 million PBMC were placed in each well, which was supplemented with approximately 10 IU/ml IL-2 and about 10 ug/ml peptides. Each culture had half its medium swapped for IL-2 medium on days 3 and 7. Germline V gives CDR1 SGHDN, CDR2 FVKESK. The CDR3 contains 14 residues. V was pared by 1 base and J by 5 bases, with 8 bases between. The study, taken as a whole, reports: Common cold coronaviruses were cross-recognized by only 1 of 255 vaccine-induced clones in healthy vaccinees.

Clones were sequenced by immunoSEQ multiplex PCR, and TCRdb holds only the in-frame ones, with some missing. In the table there are around 45,000 clones, around 80% of which are singletons. The gene calls are TRBV14 and TRBJ1-4; possibly TRBD1 for D (5 bases). This clonotype was sampled from a human donor who received a COVID-19 vaccine. Sequences were derived from CD4+ T cells from PBMCs cultured with SARS-CoV-2 spike peptides, sampled before COVID-19 vaccination. This CDR3 is CASSQVSGNEKLFF. In nucleotides, the CDR3 is TGTGCCAGCAGCCAAGTATCAGGGAATGAAAAACTGTTTTTT. Full variable domain (remainder filled in from reference TRBV14 and TRBJ1-4): EAGVTQFPSHSVIEKGQTVTLRCDPISGHDNLYWYRRVMGKEIKFLLHFVKESKQDESGMPNNRFLAERTGGTYSTLKVQPAELEDSGVYFCASSQVSGNEKLFFGSGTQLSVL.